The 5 T cell receptor beta chains below were found in one sample sequenced in a study of shared T cell receptors in the human thymus. The table came from immunoSEQ multiplex PCR; TCRdb's copy has only in-frame clones and leaves some out. The sample includes about 610,000 clones, over 75% of them seen just once. These data are also associated with another study on human thymus T cells.

What was sequenced was thymocytes. Receptors originate from a boy younger than two with a congenital heart defect.

V usage is TRBV28 and J usage is TRBJ2-7; D is perhaps TRBD2 (5 bases). CDR1 and CDR2 (germline): MDHEN, SYDVKM. The CDR3 loop spans 15 amino acids. V lost 6 bases and J lost 0, with 15 bases in between. CDR3 protein: CASRQLVPSSYEQYF. CDR3 sequence (DNA): TGTGCCAGCAGACAACTAGTCCCGAGCTCCTACGAGCAGTACTTC. The whole variable domain, remainder taken from reference TRBV28 and TRBJ2-7, is DVKVTQSSRYLVKRTGEKVFLECVQDMDHENMFWYRQDPGLGLRLIYFSYDVKMKEKGDIPEGYSVSREKKERFSLILESASTNQTSMYLCASRQLVPSSYEQYFGPGTRLTVT.

The V gene is TRBV29-1, the J gene TRBJ2-1; TRBD2 agrees at 9 bases. Per germline, CDR1 SQVTM and CDR2 ANQGSEA. This CDR3 has 18 residues. V lost 3 bases, J lost 8 bases, and 20 bases stayed unmatched. This chain's CDR3 is CSVDARQAISGRCHEQFF. In nucleotides, the CDR3 is TGCAGCGTTGATGCAAGACAGGCGATTAGCGGGAGATGCCATGAGCAGTTCTTC.

The chain is built from TRBV11-2 and TRBJ2-7; 15 bases align to TRBD2. This CDR3 contains 17 residues. With V trimmed by 4 bases and J by 0 bases, 4 bases remained unmatched. CDR1 and CDR2 (germline): SGHAT, FQNNGV. This chain's CDR3 is CASSYGTSGRSSYEQYF. In DNA, the CDR3 is TGTGCCAGCAGCTACGGGACTAGCGGGAGGAGCTCCTACGAGCAGTACTTC.

This clone has more than one count but fewer than ten. DNA for the CDR3: TGTGCCATCAGTGAGTCGGGGGAGGCGGCTTTCTTT. It translates to CAISESGEAAFF. The V and J genes are TRBV10-3 and TRBJ1-1; D is perhaps TRBD1 (5 bases). The germline V gene encodes CDR1 ENHRY and CDR2 SYGVKD. The CDR3 is made up of 12 amino acids. V dropped 0 bases and J dropped 11 bases, with 10 bases sitting between them.

The gene calls are TRBV6-1 and TRBJ2-3; 9 nucleotides agree with TRBD1. The germline V gene encodes CDR1 MNHNS and CDR2 SASEGT. After removal of 3 bases from V and 4 bases from J, the junction contained 11 bases not matched to a gene. This CDR3 is built from 17 residues. CDR3 sequence: CASSDTAGQGIADTQYF. CDR3 nucleotides: TGTGCCAGCAGTGACACCGCGGGACAGGGTATAGCAGATACGCAGTATTTT.